The TCR beta chain described here comes from a study of shared clonotypes between healthy human individuals. Study context: Each donor's CD8 memory used one plate, CD8 naive two, each CD4 subset three.

Using immunoSEQ multiplex PCR, the repertoire was profiled, and TCRdb retains in-frame clones only, with some absent. The sample records some 2.3 million clones, 85% to 95% being singletons. Study observations and caveats: Clonotype sharing among the donors was expected to vary with sequencing depth.

As for this clone: Antigen specificity is unknown.

The germline V gene encodes CDR1 MNHNS and CDR2 SASEGT. The CDR3 consists of 15 residues. V was pared by 4 bases and J by 1 base, with 5 bases of the junction left unmatched. J is TRBJ1-2 and V is TRBV6-1; 8 nucleotides match TRBD1. Sequences were obtained from naive CD4+ T cells from PBMCs. Subset: CD45RA+ positively selected. The TCR comes from a man aged 18 to 30 in good health. Some clones in this sample may be carry-over from other donors' samples. CDR3 nucleotide sequence: TGTGCCAGCAGTGCCGGGACAGGACTTAACTATGGCTACACCTTC. It yields the protein CASSAGTGLNYGYTF.